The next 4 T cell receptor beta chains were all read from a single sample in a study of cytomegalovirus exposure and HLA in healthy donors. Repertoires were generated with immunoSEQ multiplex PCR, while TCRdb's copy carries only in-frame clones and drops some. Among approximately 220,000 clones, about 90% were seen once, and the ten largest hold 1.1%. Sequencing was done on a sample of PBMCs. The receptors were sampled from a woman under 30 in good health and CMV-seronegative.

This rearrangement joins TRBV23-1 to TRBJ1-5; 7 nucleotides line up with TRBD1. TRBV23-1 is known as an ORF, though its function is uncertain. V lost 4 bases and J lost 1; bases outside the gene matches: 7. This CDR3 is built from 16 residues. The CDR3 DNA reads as TGCGCCAGCAGTCTGCCTGGGACAGTGAGCAATCAGCCCCAGCATTTT. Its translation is CASSLPGTVSNQPQHF.

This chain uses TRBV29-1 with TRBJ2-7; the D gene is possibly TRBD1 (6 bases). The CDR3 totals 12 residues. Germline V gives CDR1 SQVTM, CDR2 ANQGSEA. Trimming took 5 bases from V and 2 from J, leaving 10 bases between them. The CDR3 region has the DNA TGCAGCGTTCGGAAGGGGGCCTACGAGCAGTACTTC. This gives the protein CSVRKGAYEQYF.

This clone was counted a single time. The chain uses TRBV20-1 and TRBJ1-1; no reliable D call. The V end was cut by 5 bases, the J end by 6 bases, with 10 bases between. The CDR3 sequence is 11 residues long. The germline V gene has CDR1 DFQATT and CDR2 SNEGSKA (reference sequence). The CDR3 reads CSAAGLAEAFF. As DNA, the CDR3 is TGCAGTGCTGCGGGGTTGGCTGAAGCTTTCTTT.

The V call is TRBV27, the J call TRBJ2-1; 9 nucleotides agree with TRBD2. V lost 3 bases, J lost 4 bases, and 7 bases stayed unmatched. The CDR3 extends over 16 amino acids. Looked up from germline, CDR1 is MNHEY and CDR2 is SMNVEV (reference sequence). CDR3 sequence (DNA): TGTGCCAGCAGTTTTCGGGCTAGCGGGGCTTACAATGAGCAGTTCTTC. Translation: CASSFRASGAYNEQFF.